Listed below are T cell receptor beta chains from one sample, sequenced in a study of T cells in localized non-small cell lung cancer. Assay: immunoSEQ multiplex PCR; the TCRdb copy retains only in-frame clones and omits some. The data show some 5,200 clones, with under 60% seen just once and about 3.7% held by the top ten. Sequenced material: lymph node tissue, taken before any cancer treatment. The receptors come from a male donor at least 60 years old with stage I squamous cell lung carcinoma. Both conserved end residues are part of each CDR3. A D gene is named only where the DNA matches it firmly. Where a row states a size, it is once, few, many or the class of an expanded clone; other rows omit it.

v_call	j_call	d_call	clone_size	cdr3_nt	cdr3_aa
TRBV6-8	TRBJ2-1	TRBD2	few	TGTGCCAGCAGTTACGCGGGACTAGCGGTGAATGAGCAGTTCTTC	CASSYAGLAVNEQFF
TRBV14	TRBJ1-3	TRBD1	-	TGTGCCAGCAGCCCACAGGGGAACGTTGCTGGAAACACCATATATTTT	CASSPQGNVAGNTIYF
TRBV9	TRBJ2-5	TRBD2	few	TGTGCCAGCAGCCGAGCGGGAGGGCCGGGAGAGACCCAGTACTTC	CASSRAGGPGETQYF
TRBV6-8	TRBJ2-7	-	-	TGTGCCAGCAGTTACGTGGGCCTAGCGCCGGGCGAGCAGTACTTC	CASSYVGLAPGEQYF
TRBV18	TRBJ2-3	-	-	TGTGCCAGCTCACGCTCCTCGGGCGGGAGCACAGATACGCAGTATTTT	CASSRSSGGSTDTQYF
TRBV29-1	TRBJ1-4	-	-	TGCAGCGTTGATTCTGGGGAGGGGGTGAATGAAAAACTGTTTTTT	CSVDSGEGVNEKLFF
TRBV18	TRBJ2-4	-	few	TGTGCCAGCTCACCGATGGACAGAACCCTCAAAAACATTCAGTATTTC	CASSPMDRTLKNIQYF
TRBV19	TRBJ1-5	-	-	TGTGCCAGTAGTAGGACAGCAAGCAATCAGCCCCAGCATTTT	CASSRTASNQPQHF
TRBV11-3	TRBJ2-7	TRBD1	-	TGTGCCAGCATCGGTGACAGGGGATCCCACGAGCAGTACTTC	CASIGDRGSHEQYF
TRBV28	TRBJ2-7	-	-	TGTGCCAGCGGGGGGTACTCCTACGAGCAGTACTTC	CASGGYSYEQYF
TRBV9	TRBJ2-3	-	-	TGTGCCAGCAGCGTAGCTGGGCAGAACGCAGATACGCAGTATTTT	CASSVAGQNADTQYF
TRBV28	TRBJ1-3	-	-	TGTGCCAGCATCCCGTCACTACCACTTTCTGGAAACACCATATATTTT	CASIPSLPLSGNTIYF
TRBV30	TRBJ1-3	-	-	TGTGCCTGGAGTGCGGACTTCTCTGGAAACACCATATATTTT	CAWSADFSGNTIYF
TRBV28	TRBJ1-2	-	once	TGTGCCAGCAGTTTACGCAGCTCTTATGGCTACACCTTC	CASSLRSSYGYTF
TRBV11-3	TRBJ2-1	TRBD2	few	TGTGCCAGCAGCGACACTAGCGGGAGTCCCTCCAATGAGCAGTTCTTC	CASSDTSGSPSNEQFF
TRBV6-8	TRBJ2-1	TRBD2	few	TGTGCCAGCAGTCGAGCGGGAGATGGCAATGAGCAGTTCTTC	CASSRAGDGNEQFF
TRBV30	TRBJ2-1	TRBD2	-	TGTGCCTGGAGTGTAGGGTCGGCGGGAGGGCATGAGCAGTTCTTC	CAWSVGSAGGHEQFF
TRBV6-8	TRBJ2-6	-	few	TGTGCCAGCACCCCAAGGGACTCTGGGGCCAACGTCCTGACTTTC	CASTPRDSGANVLTF
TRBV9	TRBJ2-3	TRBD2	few	TGTGCCAGCACCCCCCGGGGGGTCACAGATACGCAGTATTTT	CASTPRGVTDTQYF
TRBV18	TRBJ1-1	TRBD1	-	TGTGCCAGCTCACCACCCGACAGGGCCGAAGCTTTCTTT	CASSPPDRAEAFF
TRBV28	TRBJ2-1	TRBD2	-	TGTGCCAGCCGGACTAGCGGGAGGATCGATGAGCAGTTCTTC	CASRTSGRIDEQFF
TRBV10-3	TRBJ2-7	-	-	TGTGCCAGCAGCGAGCAAAGGCAGGGTGGGCAGTACTTC	CASSEQRQGGQYF
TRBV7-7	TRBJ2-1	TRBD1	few	TGTGCCAGCAGCTACGACAGGGGGAGCTACAATGAGCAGTTCTTC	CASSYDRGSYNEQFF
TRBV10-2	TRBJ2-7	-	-	TGCGCCAGCAGTGAGTCCGGGGCCTCCTACGAGCAGTACTTC	CASSESGASYEQYF
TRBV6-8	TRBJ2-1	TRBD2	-	TGTGCCAGCATGACCGGGACTAGCGGAAACAATGAGCAGTTCTTC	CASMTGTSGNNEQFF
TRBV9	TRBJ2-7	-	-	TGTGCCAGCAGCGTAAGTGACTTTCCCTACGAGCAGTACTTC	CASSVSDFPYEQYF
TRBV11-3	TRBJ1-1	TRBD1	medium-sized	TGTGCCAGCAGGGCTATCCGGGACAGGGGATCCACTGAAGCTTTCTTT	CASRAIRDRGSTEAFF
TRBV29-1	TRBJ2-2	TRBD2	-	TGCAGCGTCGACTTAGCGGGAGGGGGGGAGCTGTTTTTT	CSVDLAGGGELFF
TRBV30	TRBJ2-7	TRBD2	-	TGTGCCTGGAGTGTACGTTACCCGGGAGGGGGGGGTTACGAGCAGTACTTC	CAWSVRYPGGGGYEQYF
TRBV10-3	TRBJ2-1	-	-	TGTGCCATCAGTGAGTCTCCGGGACTGGAATACAATGAGCAGTTCTTC	CAISESPGLEYNEQFF
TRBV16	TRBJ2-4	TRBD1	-	TGTGCCAGCAGCCGACAGGGGGGAGTCATTCAGTACTTC	CASSRQGGVIQYF